The next 27 T cell receptor beta chains were all read from a single sample in a study of CD8 T cells in ankylosing spondylitis. TCRdb processed the 5' RACE reads anew with MiXCR; each CDR3 protein has one entry. This sample has roughly 130,000 distinct CDR3 sequences, with roughly 8.4% found just once. Input material: synovial fluid, either unsorted or a sorted T cell fraction (not recorded which). The receptors come from a male donor with ankylosing spondylitis.

This clonotype was seen ten or more times. V usage is TRBV25-1 and J usage is TRBJ1-1; D unresolved. Per germline, CDR1 MGHDK and CDR2 SYGVNS. V lost 4 bases to trimming and J lost 10 bases, with 16 bases between them. The CDR3 length is 13 residues. The CDR3 DNA sequence: TGTGCCAGCAGTGCCTGGACCTCGGCGGGAGCTTTCTTT. It encodes CASSAWTSAGAFF.

The chain recombines TRBV2 with TRBJ1-4; 7 positions match TRBD1. In germline, CDR1 is SNHLY, CDR2 FYNNEI. The V segment lost 6 bases and the J segment 6 bases; nucleotides outside the gene matches: 4. The CDR3 consists of 13 residues. The CDR3: CASSRGRDEKLFF. DNA of the CDR3: TGTGCCAGCAGCAGGGGGAGGGATGAAAAACTGTTTTTT.

A few counts support this clonotype. The J gene is TRBJ1-5, the V gene TRBV6-2 or TRBV6-3; D remains unclear. V lost 9 bases to trimming and J lost 4 bases, with 1 base between them. The germline V gene has CDR1 MNHEY and CDR2 SVGEGT. The CDR3 contains 9 residues. DNA of the CDR3: TGTGCCAGAAATCAGCCCCAGCATTTT. This translates into CARNQPQHF.

The rearrangement links TRBV20-1 to TRBJ2-3; D is uncertain. CDR1 and CDR2 (germline): DFQATT, SNEGSKA (reference sequence). Trimming pared 5 bases from V and 7 bases from J, leaving 19 bases between. The CDR3 covers 14 residues. The CDR3 nucleotides are TGCAGTGCTCCCGCGGACGATATCCGTAATACGCAGTATTTT. Protein sequence: CSAPADDIRNTQYF.

This clonotype has just a few counts. The junction departs from the called germline gene at one end, perhaps through a read error. V gene TRBV7-7 combines with J gene TRBJ1-5; TRBD1 matches at 7 bases. Germline-derived CDR1 and CDR2 are SSHAT and FNYEAQ (reference sequence). The CDR3 has 14 residues. CDR3 region: CASSLAGQEQPQHF. CDR3 DNA sequence: TGTGCTAGCAGCTTAGCTGGACAGGAACAGCCCCAGCATTTT.

This clonotype was counted ten times or more. The chain is built from TRBV28 and TRBJ2-3; 10 positions match TRBD2. The V and J ends lost 4 bases and 1 base, in that order; junction bases with no gene match: 5. Per the germline V gene, CDR1 is MDHEN and CDR2 is SYDVKM. The CDR3 extends over 16 amino acids. The CDR3 nucleotides are TGTGCCAGCAGTTCTCCGGGGACTAGCGGCACAGATACGCAGTATTTT. As protein: CASSSPGTSGTDTQYF.

This clonotype has a count of ten or more. J is TRBJ2-7 and V is TRBV10-3; 10 bases map to TRBD2. CDR3 size: 13 residues. Per germline, CDR1 ENHRY and CDR2 SYGVKD. With V trimmed by 10 bases and J by 1 base, 4 bases remained unmatched. CDR3 region: CATGLAVSYEQYF. CDR3 coding DNA: TGTGCCACCGGACTAGCGGTATCCTACGAGCAGTACTTC.

This clonotype was found many times. The germline gene is not matched at one end of the junction; a read error may be the cause. The chain is built from TRBV27 and TRBJ2-1; 8 bases fit TRBD1. The CDR3 contains 13 residues. The germline gives CDR1 MNHEY, CDR2 SMNVEV (reference sequence). The chain's CDR3 is CASSPPGGQGERF. CDR3 coding DNA: TGTGCCAGCAGCCCCCCCGGCGGACAGGGTGAGCGCTTC.

Ten or more counts support this clonotype. The chain is built from TRBV12-3 or TRBV12-4 and TRBJ1-2; D is undetermined. Trimming took off 3 bases at V and 7 bases at J, with 9 bases between the two ends. CDR3 length: 12 amino acids. The CDR3 DNA follows: TGTGCCAGCAGTTTTAGGTGGGGTGGCTACACCTTC. It encodes CASSFRWGGYTF.

This clonotype was observed a few times. This chain links TRBV20-1 with TRBJ1-2, with 7 bases identical to TRBD1. V gave up 6 bases and J gave up 4 bases; unmatched junction bases: 2. This CDR3 has 11 amino acids. CDR1 and CDR2 from the germline V gene are DFQATT and SNEGSKA (reference sequence). DNA of the CDR3: TGCAGTGCGGGACAGCTCTATGGCTACACCTTC. Translating it yields CSAGQLYGYTF.

This clonotype was recorded at least ten times. The chain is built from TRBV20-1 and TRBJ1-3; D ambiguous. Trimming cost V 3 bases and J 5 bases, with 8 bases left between them. The germline CDR1 and CDR2 sequences are DFQATT and SNEGSKA (reference sequence). The CDR3 consists of 12 residues. DNA for the CDR3: TGCAGTGCTAGGTCGCCGCGAAACACCATATATTTT. This translates into CSARSPRNTIYF.

In its sample, this clonotype was seen many times. The rearrangement joins TRBV29-1 to TRBJ2-1, with 8 bases identical to TRBD2. Trimming removed 6 bases from V and 9 bases from J; junction bases left unmatched: 16. The CDR3 is 15 amino acids. CDR1 is SQVTM and CDR2 is ANQGSEA in the germline V gene. The CDR3 sequence: CSVSLTPTSVGEQFF. In DNA, the CDR3 is TGCAGCGTCTCCCTTACCCCGACTAGCGTGGGTGAGCAGTTCTTC.

This clonotype was detected ten times or more. The V and J genes are TRBV18 and TRBJ1-1; no firm D call. The CDR3 extends over 12 amino acids. Trimming cost V 0 bases and J 11 bases, with 10 bases left between them. Germline lookup yields CDR1 KGHSH and CDR2 LQKENI. The CDR3 DNA is TGTGCCAGCTCACCACCGGCAGGCTTCGCTTTCTTT. Translation: CASSPPAGFAFF.

This clonotype was detected many times. The V and J genes are TRBV5-1 and TRBJ1-1; no reliable D call. The CDR3 has 14 residues. Trimming took off 1 base at V and 4 bases at J, with 11 bases between the two ends. Germline V gene sequence: CDR1 SGHRS, CDR2 YFSETQ. In DNA form, the CDR3 reads TGCGCCAGCAGCTTGTTTCCGGGGTCCACTGAAGCTTTCTTT. Its protein is CASSLFPGSTEAFF.

The sample holds a few counts of this clonotype. V and J are TRBV3-1 and TRBJ2-6; D call uncertain. Between the trimmed V and J ends, which lost 4 bases and 0 bases, there was a span of 7 bases. Germline CDR1 LGHDT, CDR2 YNNKEL (reference sequence). This CDR3 has 15 residues. The CDR3 DNA follows: TGTGCCAGCAGCCCCCGGTACTCTGGGGCCAACGTCCTGACTTTC. Translated: CASSPRYSGANVLTF.

This clonotype has more than one count but fewer than ten. This chain uses TRBV20-1 with TRBJ2-5; a weak D match, TRBD1 (5 bases). Trimming took 7 bases from V and 3 from J, leaving 15 bases between them. Germline CDR1 and CDR2: DFQATT and SNEGSKA (reference sequence). The CDR3 loop spans 13 amino acids. DNA of the CDR3: TGCAGTGAGACCAGCGACAGAAAAGAGACCCAGTACTTC. Its translation is CSETSDRKETQYF.

This chain uses TRBV28 with TRBJ2-2, with TRBD2 matching 7 bases. Germline V CDR1 and CDR2: MDHEN, SYDVKM. V shed 5 bases and J 1 base; nucleotides not matched to a gene: 19. This CDR3 spans 20 amino acids. CDR3 coding DNA: TGTGCCAGCAGTACCCTTATTGGGAGGACGGGACTAAGGAACACCGGGGAGCTGTTTTTT. Amino acid sequence: CASSTLIGRTGLRNTGELFF. Combining the CDR3 with reference TRBV28 and TRBJ2-2 gives the whole variable domain DVKVTQSSRYLVKRTGEKVFLECVQDMDHENMFWYRQDPGLGLRLIYFSYDVKMKEKGDIPEGYSVSREKKERFSLILESASTNQTSMYLCASSTLIGRTGLRNTGELFFGEGSRLTVL.

At least ten counts were recorded for this clonotype. The J gene is TRBJ2-5, the V gene TRBV7-9; D is perhaps TRBD2 (6 bases). The CDR3 covers 15 residues. Deletions cut 5 bases from V and 1 base from J, with 14 bases between. Germline lookup yields CDR1 SEHNR and CDR2 FQNEAQ (reference sequence). CDR3 in DNA: TGTGCCAGCAGCCGGGGAGGAGGCCCCCAAGAGACCCAGTACTTC. Amino acids: CASSRGGGPQETQYF.

Ten or more counts support this clonotype. The chain is built from TRBV6-1 and TRBJ1-3; D uncertain. The CDR3 has 17 residues. Trimming stripped 2 bases from V and 3 bases from J, with 17 bases between. Germline values: CDR1 MNHNS, CDR2 SASEGT. CDR3 sequence: CASSESRGSAIGNTIYF. The CDR3, as DNA: TGTGCCAGCAGTGAAAGCCGAGGGTCCGCGATTGGAAACACCATATATTTT.

In this sample, this clonotype turned up a few times. V usage is TRBV2 and J usage is TRBJ2-7; perhaps D is TRBD1 or TRBD2 (5 bases each). The CDR3 contains 14 residues. Germline CDR1 is SNHLY and CDR2 is FYNNEI. V lost 3 bases and J lost 3, with 12 bases in between. CDR3: CASSDQGEGYEQYF. DNA for the CDR3: TGTGCCAGCAGTGACCAGGGAGAGGGCTACGAGCAGTACTTC.

The chain employs TRBV5-1 and TRBJ2-1; 9 bases are shared with TRBD2. The ends lost 0 bases at V and 15 bases at J; junction bases unmatched: 13. Per the germline V gene, CDR1 is SGHRS and CDR2 is YFSETQ. This CDR3 is 15 amino acids long. The CDR3: CASSLGSGSAVSRFF. The CDR3 DNA follows: TGCGCCAGCAGCTTGGGTAGCGGGAGCGCGGTTAGCCGGTTCTTC.

This clonotype was recorded many times. The rearrangement links TRBV15 to TRBJ2-1; unclear D gene. Germline V gene data show CDR1 as LNHNV and CDR2 as YYDKDF (reference sequence). V lost 0 bases and J 2 bases, leaving 5 bases between the germline ends. The CDR3 has 14 residues. CDR3 DNA: TGTGCCACCAGCAGAGAACAAACCTACAATGAGCAGTTCTTC. Its translation is CATSREQTYNEQFF.

The sample holds many counts of this clonotype. The chain employs TRBV7-2 and TRBJ2-7, with 7 bases identical to TRBD2. J was trimmed by 4 bases and V by 7 bases; bases with no gene match: 7. This CDR3 is 13 amino acids long. The germline CDR1 and CDR2 sequences are SGHTA and FQGNSA. CDR3 loop: CASKAGAGYEQYF. The CDR3 DNA reads as TGTGCCAGCAAGGCGGGAGCGGGGTACGAGCAGTACTTC.

This chain joins TRBV9 and TRBJ2-5; 8 bases are a match to TRBD1. Germline V gene sequence: CDR1 SGDLS, CDR2 YYNGEE. Trimming removed 0 bases from V and 5 bases from J; junction bases left unmatched: 9. This CDR3 spans 16 amino acids. The CDR3 DNA is TGTGCCAGCAGCGTAGGCCAGACAGGGGCAATGGAGACCCAGTACTTC. Translating it yields CASSVGQTGAMETQYF.

This clonotype was counted only a few times. This rearrangement joins TRBV10-3 to TRBJ1-3, with D possibly being TRBD1 (6 bases). The CDR3 runs 14 residues. Per the germline V gene, CDR1 is ENHRY and CDR2 is SYGVKD. Trimming left V 10 bases short and J 0 bases short, with 13 bases between. CDR3 residues: CASEGDYSGNTIYF. The CDR3 nucleotides are TGTGCCAGCGAGGGGGATTACTCTGGAAACACCATATATTTT.

This clonotype was observed many times. The chain carries TRBV20-1 and TRBJ2-1, with TRBD2 identical over 7 bases. CDR1 DFQATT and CDR2 SNEGSKA come from the germline V gene (reference sequence). The CDR3 loop spans 12 amino acids. The trim removed 8 bases at V and 2 bases at J, leaving 3 bases unmatched. The CDR3 sequence is CSPREAYNEQFF. The CDR3 DNA is TGCAGTCCCCGGGAGGCCTACAATGAGCAGTTCTTC.

This clonotype was seen at least ten times. J is TRBJ1-2 and V is TRBV6-1; 8 nucleotides align to TRBD1. The germline gives CDR1 MNHNS, CDR2 SASEGT. The CDR3 has 15 residues. Germline trimming cut 6 bases from V and 3 bases from J; bases unmatched to any gene: 9. The CDR3: CASSRTGNVDYGYTF. DNA for the CDR3: TGTGCCAGCAGCCGGACAGGGAACGTTGACTATGGCTACACCTTC.